This passage covers 9 T cell receptor beta chains from one sample sequenced in a study of beta chain features in type 1 diabetes. Broader study findings: In every one of the four CD4+ subsets, TCRB CDR3s were moderately but significantly shorter in Type 1 diabetes patients.

What these receptors recognize is not known. Sequenced material consisted of expressed TCRB transcripts (all of the isolated RNA was reverse transcribed). This table comes from immunoSEQ multiplex PCR, and its TCRdb copy is limited to in-frame clones, with some not included. The table includes 300,000 to 350,000 clones, approximately 9.9% detected once. Sequenced sample: central memory CD4+ T cells from blood. The receptor source for this set is a man aged 25 to 40 with type 1 diabetes.

The chain joins TRBV30 to TRBJ1-4, with D hard to call. This CDR3 has 12 amino acids. The V end was cut by 8 bases, the J end by 8 bases, with 15 bases between. Germline assignment: CDR1 GTSNPN and CDR2 SVGIG (reference sequence). CDR3 sequence (DNA): TGTGCCCTTAGAGGGCTGAGAGAAAAACTGTTTTTT. This codes for CALRGLREKLFF.

This clone came up a few times. This chain uses TRBV29-1 with TRBJ2-7, with a possible D match to TRBD1 (6 bases). The CDR3 covers 13 residues. V was cut by 5 bases and J by 4 bases, with 15 bases left in between. Germline CDR1 SQVTM, CDR2 ANQGSEA. CDR3 sequence: CSVFMTGVYEQYF. CDR3 DNA: TGCAGCGTTTTTATGACAGGCGTTTACGAGCAGTACTTC.

This clone was recorded a few times. V is TRBV30 and J is TRBJ1-5, with a possible D match to TRBD1 (6 bases). Germline V gene sequence: CDR1 GTSNPN, CDR2 SVGIG (reference sequence). This CDR3 has 14 amino acids. Trimming took 0 bases from V and 2 from J, leaving 8 bases between them. The CDR3 DNA sequence: TGTGCCTGGAGTGTGGGGGCAGGCAATCAGCCCCAGCATTTT. It yields the protein CAWSVGAGNQPQHF.

This clone has a single count. The chain combines TRBV9 with TRBJ2-1; tentative D call: TRBD2 (7 bases). The CDR3 has 15 amino acids. Per germline, CDR1 SGDLS and CDR2 YYNGEE. Deletions cut 3 bases from V and 0 bases from J, with 10 bases between. The chain's CDR3 is CASSEGGTSYNEQFF. The CDR3 DNA reads as TGTGCCAGCAGCGAGGGGGGGACCTCCTACAATGAGCAGTTCTTC.

Concerning this clone: A read error may explain this, as a much larger clone is one base away. The chain links TRBV7-2 to TRBJ2-3; 8 bases fit TRBD2. The ends lost 5 bases at V and 5 bases at J; junction bases unmatched: 9. The CDR3 covers 15 residues. Germline V gene data show CDR1 as SGHTA and CDR2 as FQGNSA. The CDR3 DNA reads as TGTGCCAGCAGCGCCAACGGGAGGGGAGAAGATACGCAGTATTTT. Amino acids: CASSANGRGEDTQYF.

V gene TRBV30 combines with J gene TRBJ2-1; D tentatively reads TRBD1 or TRBD2 (5 bases each). Trimming shortened V by 0 bases and J by 10 bases, and 13 bases separated the two germline ends. Germline V lookup: CDR1 GTSNPN, CDR2 SVGIG (reference sequence). The CDR3 sequence is 13 residues long. The CDR3 sequence is CAWSVRLGEEQFF. The CDR3 bases are TGTGCCTGGAGTGTCAGGTTGGGGGAAGAGCAGTTCTTC.

This clone was counted only a few times. The rearrangement joins TRBV4-3 to TRBJ2-6; 8 bases are shared with TRBD2. Germline CDR1 LGHNA, CDR2 YSLEER. Trimming removed 0 bases from V and 1 base from J; junction bases left unmatched: 5. The CDR3 extends over 18 amino acids. The CDR3 loop reads CASSQDGGGRSGANVLTF. CDR3 bases: TGCGCCAGCAGCCAAGATGGCGGGGGGAGATCTGGGGCCAACGTCCTGACTTTC.

J is TRBJ1-2 and V is TRBV5-1, with D unresolved. Germline CDR1 reads SGHRS; CDR2 reads YFSETQ. V shed 0 bases and J shed 9 bases, with 9 bases lying between them. The CDR3 is 12 amino acids. In nucleotides, the CDR3 is TGCGCCAGCAGCTTGGACAGATCGAGCTACACCTTC. Its translation is CASSLDRSSYTF.

This clone was recorded a few times. The chain recombines TRBV19 with TRBJ2-3, with 7 bases aligning to TRBD1. The length of the CDR3 is 13 residues. V lost 9 bases to trimming and J lost 0 bases; unmatched junction nucleotides: 3. CDR1 and CDR2 (germline): LNHDA, SQIVND (reference sequence). CDR3 amino acids: CASGQDSTDTQYF. For the CDR3, the DNA is TGTGCCAGCGGACAGGACAGCACAGATACGCAGTATTTT.